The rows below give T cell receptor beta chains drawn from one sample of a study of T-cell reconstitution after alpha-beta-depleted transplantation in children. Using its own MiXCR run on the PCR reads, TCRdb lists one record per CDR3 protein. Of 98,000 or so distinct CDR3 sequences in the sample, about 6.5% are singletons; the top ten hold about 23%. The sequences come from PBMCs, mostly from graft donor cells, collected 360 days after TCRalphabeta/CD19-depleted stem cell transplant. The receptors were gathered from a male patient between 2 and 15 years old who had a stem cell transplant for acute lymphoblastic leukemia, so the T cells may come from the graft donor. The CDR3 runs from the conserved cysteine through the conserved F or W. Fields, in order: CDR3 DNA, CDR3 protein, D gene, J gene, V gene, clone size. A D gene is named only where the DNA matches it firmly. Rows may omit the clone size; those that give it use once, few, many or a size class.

DNA: TGTGCCAGCTCACCACTGGACTGGGCAGAAGAGACCCAGTACTTC
CDR3: CASSPLDWAEETQYF
D: NA
J: TRBJ2-5
V: TRBV18
size: many

DNA: TGCGCCAGCAGCTTGTGGCTAGCGGAAGAGACCCAGTACTTC
CDR3: CASSLWLAEETQYF
D: TRBD2
J: TRBJ2-5
V: TRBV5-1
size: many

DNA: TGCGCCAGCAGCTTGGAGACTCCCCGAGGTGAAAAACTGTTTTTT
CDR3: CASSLETPRGEKLFF
D: NA
J: TRBJ1-4
V: TRBV5-1
size: many

DNA: TGTGCCAGCAGTCCCACCGGGACAGGGGGCCATCAGCCCCAGCATTTT
CDR3: CASSPTGTGGHQPQHF
D: TRBD1
J: TRBJ1-5
V: TRBV25-1
size: few

DNA: TGTGCCAGCAGCGTAGGGACTAGCGGGAATGAGCAGTTCTTC
CDR3: CASSVGTSGNEQFF
D: TRBD2
J: TRBJ2-1
V: TRBV9
size: few

DNA: TGTGCCAGCAGCCAAGATCGGTGGGAGGATGTCGACGAGCAGTACTTC
CDR3: CASSQDRWEDVDEQYF
D: NA
J: TRBJ2-7
V: TRBV14
size: few

DNA: TGCAGCGTTGAAGGGGGACATTTAGGCGCGGACGAGCAGTACTTC
CDR3: CSVEGGHLGADEQYF
D: NA
J: TRBJ2-7
V: TRBV29-1
size: many

DNA: TGTGCCAGCAGTCCCGATCTTGGCTACGAGCAGTACTTC
CDR3: CASSPDLGYEQYF
D: NA
J: TRBJ2-7
V: TRBV6-5
size: many

DNA: TGTGCCAGCAGCTTATTGATCCTGGGTGAGCAGTTCTTC
CDR3: CASSLLILGEQFF
D: NA
J: TRBJ2-1
V: TRBV7-3
size: NA

DNA: TGTGCCAGCAGCTCTGCCGGGTACGAGCAGTACTTC
CDR3: CASSSAGYEQYF
D: NA
J: TRBJ2-7
V: TRBV7-9
size: few

DNA: TGTGCCAGCAGCGTATTGAGCGGGGACACCGGGGAGCTGTTTTTT
CDR3: CASSVLSGDTGELFF
D: TRBD2
J: TRBJ2-2
V: TRBV9
size: many

DNA: TGTGCCAGCAGCTATCAGGGACGGGCAGATACGCAGTATTTT
CDR3: CASSYQGRADTQYF
D: NA
J: TRBJ2-3
V: TRBV7-9
size: many

DNA: TGTGCCATCAGGGGGGGTCACGAGCAGTACTTC
CDR3: CAIRGGHEQYF
D: NA
J: TRBJ2-7
V: TRBV10-3
size: NA

DNA: TGCAGCGTTGAGCTCAGAGGAGTGGAGCAGTACTTC
CDR3: CSVELRGVEQYF
D: NA
J: TRBJ2-7
V: TRBV29-1
size: many

DNA: TGTGCCAGCAGCTTCGGTACTTATAGCTCCTACGAGCAGTACTTC
CDR3: CASSFGTYSSYEQYF
D: NA
J: TRBJ2-7
V: TRBV11-2
size: many

DNA: TGTGCCAGCAGCCCGATTTCGGGTACGAAGAGCACAGATACGCAGTATTTT
CDR3: CASSPISGTKSTDTQYF
D: NA
J: TRBJ2-3
V: TRBV7-9
size: few

DNA: TGTGCCAGCAGCCACCGGGACAGCCGGTATGGCTACACCTTC
CDR3: CASSHRDSRYGYTF
D: TRBD1
J: TRBJ1-2
V: TRBV7-9
size: NA

DNA: TGTGCCATCAGGGGCGGGACAGGGAATAACTACAATGAGCAGTTCTTC
CDR3: CAIRGGTGNNYNEQFF
D: TRBD1
J: TRBJ2-1
V: TRBV10-3
size: few

DNA: TGCGCCAGCAGCTTGGAGGGACTGGCGTACGAGCAGTACTTC
CDR3: CASSLEGLAYEQYF
D: NA
J: TRBJ2-7
V: TRBV5-1
size: many

DNA: TGTGCCAGCAGTTCGGGGGGGGGCACAGATACGCAGTATTTT
CDR3: CASSSGGGTDTQYF
D: TRBD2
J: TRBJ2-3
V: TRBV7-7
size: many

DNA: TGTGCCAGCAGTTTGGGGGGCGGTCCTGCCTACGAGCAGTACTTC
CDR3: CASSLGGGPAYEQYF
D: NA
J: TRBJ2-7
V: TRBV27
size: NA

DNA: TGTGCCAGCATTGCGGACCCTCGGGCCAAAAACACTCAGTACTTC
CDR3: CASIADPRAKNTQYF
D: NA
J: TRBJ2-4
V: TRBV27
size: NA

DNA: TGTGCCAGCAGTTTCTACAGGGGTACTGGACAGCCCCAGCATTTT
CDR3: CASSFYRGTGQPQHF
D: TRBD1
J: TRBJ1-5
V: TRBV6-5
size: NA

DNA: TGTGCCAGCTCGAAGACTAGGGGTGTTGAGCAGTTCTTC
CDR3: CASSKTRGVEQFF
D: NA
J: TRBJ2-1
V: TRBV9
size: many

DNA: TGTGCCAGCAGCTTGGAAGTTACCGGGGAGCTGTTTTTT
CDR3: CASSLEVTGELFF
D: NA
J: TRBJ2-2
V: TRBV5-8
size: NA

DNA: TGTGCCAGCAGGGATTTGGTGGAGACCCAGTACTTC
CDR3: CASRDLVETQYF
D: NA
J: TRBJ2-5
V: TRBV7-9
size: few

DNA: TGCGCCAGCAGCCAATTTGAACAGGGGATGGCGGAGCAGTACTTC
CDR3: CASSQFEQGMAEQYF
D: TRBD1
J: TRBJ2-7
V: TRBV4-3
size: many

DNA: TGTGCCAGCAGCCTGAAACCGGACAGGAGGGATACGCAGTATTTT
CDR3: CASSLKPDRRDTQYF
D: TRBD1
J: TRBJ2-3
V: TRBV7-2
size: many

DNA: TGTGCCACCAGTGATTTCGAAGCCGGGACAGAGATCTACGAGCAGTACTTC
CDR3: CATSDFEAGTEIYEQYF
D: TRBD1
J: TRBJ2-7
V: TRBV24-1
size: many

DNA: TGTGCCAGCAGCCCACGGGACTTTCCCTACGAGCAGTACTTC
CDR3: CASSPRDFPYEQYF
D: NA
J: TRBJ2-7
V: TRBV9
size: many

DNA: TGTGCCAGTAGACAGGGGAGTTCACCCCTCCACTTT
CDR3: CASRQGSSPLHF
D: TRBD1
J: TRBJ1-6
V: TRBV19
size: many

DNA: TGTGCCAGCAGCCAAGTTGTCACTGAAGCTTTCTTT
CDR3: CASSQVVTEAFF
D: NA
J: TRBJ1-1
V: TRBV4-2
size: many

DNA: TGTGCCAGCACCCTAGTTGGAACTAGCACAGATACGCAGTATTTT
CDR3: CASTLVGTSTDTQYF
D: NA
J: TRBJ2-3
V: TRBV27
size: few

DNA: TGCGCCAGCAGCCAAGGTGGGGACTTCCCCTATACGCAGTATTTT
CDR3: CASSQGGDFPYTQYF
D: NA
J: TRBJ2-3
V: TRBV4-3
size: many

DNA: TGCGCCAGCAGCCAAGCACCCCGGGACAGGGTCTACGAGCAGTACTTC
CDR3: CASSQAPRDRVYEQYF
D: TRBD1
J: TRBJ2-7
V: TRBV4-3
size: NA

DNA: TGTGCCAGCAGCCCTCAGCGGGAGGGCCTGGCAGATACGCAGTATTTT
CDR3: CASSPQREGLADTQYF
D: TRBD2
J: TRBJ2-3
V: TRBV7-3
size: NA

DNA: TGCGCCAGCAGTGAGGGGGGGAGAAACATTCAGTACTTC
CDR3: CASSEGGRNIQYF
D: NA
J: TRBJ2-4
V: TRBV10-2
size: few

DNA: TGCGCCAGCAGCCAAGATCGGGGGACTGAAGCTTTCTTT
CDR3: CASSQDRGTEAFF
D: NA
J: TRBJ1-1
V: TRBV4-3
size: many

DNA: TGTGCCAGCAGTTTTAACACAGGGGTCAGGGCTACCGGGGAGCTGTTTTTT
CDR3: CASSFNTGVRATGELFF
D: TRBD1
J: TRBJ2-2
V: TRBV12-3/TRBV12-4
size: many

DNA: TGCGCCAGCAGCTCAAGGACTAGCGGGGCCTTTGGGTGGGAGCAGTTCTTC
CDR3: CASSSRTSGAFGWEQFF
D: TRBD2
J: TRBJ2-1
V: TRBV4-3
size: few

DNA: TGCAGCGTCAGACAGGGAGGTAATGAAAAACTGTTTTTT
CDR3: CSVRQGGNEKLFF
D: TRBD1
J: TRBJ1-4
V: TRBV29-1
size: many

DNA: TGCGCCAGCAGCCATGGGACTAGCGGGAGCGGTAAGACCCAGTACTTC
CDR3: CASSHGTSGSGKTQYF
D: TRBD2
J: TRBJ2-5
V: TRBV4-3
size: few

DNA: TGCGCCAGCAGCCTTCGGCACAGGGGACAGGAAAAACTGTTTTTT
CDR3: CASSLRHRGQEKLFF
D: TRBD1
J: TRBJ1-4
V: TRBV4-1
size: few

DNA: TGTGCCAGCAGCACCGGACAGGGGGATGGCGACGAGCAGTACTTC
CDR3: CASSTGQGDGDEQYF
D: TRBD1
J: TRBJ2-7
V: TRBV9
size: many

DNA: TGTGCCAGCAGCTTAGATCCCCCCTGGACAGGGGGCGCGAAGATTCAGCCCCAGCATTTT
CDR3: CASSLDPPWTGGAKIQPQHF
D: TRBD1
J: TRBJ1-5
V: TRBV7-6
size: many

DNA: TGCAGTGCTCCAACTAGCGGGAGTCCGTTCTTC
CDR3: CSAPTSGSPFF
D: TRBD2
J: TRBJ2-1
V: TRBV20-1
size: many

DNA: TGTGCCAGCCGGGGCGGATACTATGGCTACACCTTC
CDR3: CASRGGYYGYTF
D: NA
J: TRBJ1-2
V: TRBV6-2/TRBV6-3
size: many

DNA: TGTGCCAGCAGCTTATCGGGACTGGGGCCCCATGGCTACACCTTC
CDR3: CASSLSGLGPHGYTF
D: NA
J: TRBJ1-2
V: TRBV11-1
size: NA

DNA: TGTGCCAGCAGTGAAGTAGATGGGGGCACAGATACGCAGTATTTT
CDR3: CASSEVDGGTDTQYF
D: NA
J: TRBJ2-3
V: TRBV2
size: NA

DNA: TGTGCCAGCAGCCCAGCGGGAGGGCCGAGGACAGATACGCAGTATTTT
CDR3: CASSPAGGPRTDTQYF
D: TRBD2
J: TRBJ2-3
V: TRBV27
size: many

DNA: TGTGCCAGCAGCTTAGAGGGCCATATATGGCGGGAGCGCGCAGATACGCAGTATTTT
CDR3: CASSLEGHIWRERADTQYF
D: TRBD2
J: TRBJ2-3
V: TRBV11-2
size: NA

DNA: TGTGCCATCAATCGGTCTTCCTACGAGCAGTACTTC
CDR3: CAINRSSYEQYF
D: NA
J: TRBJ2-7
V: TRBV10-3
size: many

DNA: TGTGCCAGCAGCGGGACAGGGGGCGCGAATAATTCACCCCTCCACTTT
CDR3: CASSGTGGANNSPLHF
D: TRBD1
J: TRBJ1-6
V: TRBV9
size: few

DNA: TGTGCCAGCGCTATCTACAATGAGCAGTTCTTC
CDR3: CASAIYNEQFF
D: NA
J: TRBJ2-1
V: TRBV7-2
size: many

DNA: TGCAGTGCTAGAGAGGGGACCCTAGTAAACGGGGAGCTGTTTTTT
CDR3: CSAREGTLVNGELFF
D: NA
J: TRBJ2-2
V: TRBV20-1
size: few

DNA: TGTGCCACCAAGGGCAGGGCCACAAGAGATACGCAGTATTTT
CDR3: CATKGRATRDTQYF
D: NA
J: TRBJ2-3
V: TRBV15
size: many

DNA: TGCGCCAGCAGTTTCCGTTCTAGCGGGGGGACCGGGGAGCTGTTTTTT
CDR3: CASSFRSSGGTGELFF
D: TRBD2
J: TRBJ2-2
V: TRBV10-2
size: many